This passage covers 27 T cell receptor beta chains from one sample sequenced in a study of breast tumors, draining lymph nodes, adjacent tissues. From the multiplex PCR reads, TCRdb called clonotypes with MiXCR, one entry per CDR3 protein. The sample consists of around 290,000 distinct CDR3 sequences, over 30% of them appearing once. The lymph nodes were axillary draining lymph nodes from breast cancer patients. Sequencing was carried out using axillary lymph node tissue. Receptors were obtained from a female donor with breast cancer. Some clones in this sample may be carry-over from other donors' samples.

This clonotype was seen ten or more times. The chain recombines TRBV2 with TRBJ2-7; D gene ambiguous. V lost 3 bases, J lost 6 bases, and 6 bases lay in between. CDR1 is SNHLY, CDR2 FYNNEI, per germline. The CDR3 runs to 11 residues. Here the CDR3 DNA reads TGTGCCAGCAGTGATACGGTCGAGCAGTACTTC. It yields the protein CASSDTVEQYF.

This clonotype was counted only a few times. The junction departs from germline at one end; a sequencing error may be responsible. The chain combines TRBV6-5 with TRBJ2-7, with TRBD1 matching 10 bases. The germline V gene encodes CDR1 MNHEY and CDR2 SVGAGI. There are 13 residues in the CDR3. Written as DNA, the CDR3 is TGTGCCAGCAGTTCCTGGACAGGGGGAGAGCAGTGCTTC. This translates into CASSSWTGGEQCF.

On this clonotype itself: Its ends do not fully match the called genes, so a read error is possible. This chain uses TRBV10-3 with TRBJ2-3, with 7 bases matching TRBD1. Germline V gene data show CDR1 as ENHRY and CDR2 as SYGVKD. This CDR3 spans 15 amino acids. This chain's CDR3 is CASSLGGRRSDTQYF. The CDR3 nucleotides read TGTGCCAGCAGTTTAGGGGGCAGACGCTCAGATACGCAGTATTTT.

The chain joins TRBV2 to TRBJ2-1; 13 bases map to TRBD2. The germline V gene encodes CDR1 SNHLY and CDR2 FYNNEI. V was pared by 8 bases and J by 6 bases, with 13 bases of the junction left unmatched. CDR3 length: 17 residues. CDR3 loop: CASSPGIGTSGINEQFF. The CDR3 region has the DNA TGTGCCAGCTCACCGGGAATCGGGACTAGCGGGATCAATGAGCAGTTCTTC.

The chain uses TRBV4-1 and TRBJ2-6; tentatively, D is TRBD2 (6 bases). This CDR3 comprises 15 residues. Germline values: CDR1 MGHRA, CDR2 YSYEKL. Trimming removed 4 bases at V and 1 base at J, with 8 bases between. CDR3 nucleotides: TGCGCCAGCAGCCGGGACTGGTCTGGGGCCAACGTCCTGACTTTC. The encoded protein is CASSRDWSGANVLTF.

This clonotype was seen repeatedly, ten times or more. The chain recombines TRBV24-1 with TRBJ2-6; D ambiguous. Germline V gene sequence: CDR1 KGHDR, CDR2 SFDVKD. The CDR3 is 14 amino acids. V gave up 4 bases and J gave up 4 bases, with 7 bases separating them. The CDR3: CATSDPAGANVLTF. The CDR3 region has the DNA TGTGCCACCAGTGACCCGGCCGGGGCCAACGTCCTGACTTTC.

The table lists this clonotype with many counts. The chain couples TRBV27 to TRBJ1-2, with 7 bases that match TRBD1. V was pared by 8 bases and J by 6 bases, with 12 bases of the junction left unmatched. Germline V gene data show CDR1 as MNHEY and CDR2 as SMNVEV (reference sequence). CDR3 length: 14 residues. Written as DNA, the CDR3 is TGTGCCAGCCAGCGTAACGACAGGGAGAATGGCTACACCTTC. This translates into CASQRNDRENGYTF.

The genes are TRBV24-1 and TRBJ1-5; 8 bases are a match to TRBD1. The germline gives CDR1 KGHDR, CDR2 SFDVKD. There are 14 residues in the CDR3. The trim removed 7 bases at V and 7 bases at J, leaving 8 bases unmatched. The CDR3 is CATSSTGVRQPQHF. In DNA form, the CDR3 reads TGTGCCACCAGCTCGACAGGGGTCAGGCAGCCCCAGCATTTT.

Notes on this clonotype: A read error may be the cause here, since a much bigger clone is one base away. V usage is TRBV5-4 and J usage is TRBJ2-2, with a tentative D call TRBD2 (5 bases). V lost 1 base, J lost 0 bases, and 7 bases lay in between. CDR3 length equals 15 residues. Germline CDR1 is SGHNT and CDR2 is YYREEE (reference sequence). The CDR3 protein is CASSLFGANTGELFF. The DNA for the CDR3 is TGTGCCAGCAGCTTGTTCGGGGCGAACACCGGGGAGCTGTTTTTT.

This clonotype was observed many times. This chain connects TRBV14 to TRBJ2-1, with 7 bases identical to TRBD1. V trimming: 3 bases; J trimming: 1 base; junction bases outside the gene matches: 3. Germline CDR1 SGHDN, CDR2 FVKESK. CDR3 length: 15 residues. The CDR3 loop is CASSHSRGSYNEQFF. In DNA form, the CDR3 reads TGTGCCAGCAGCCACTCCAGGGGGTCCTACAATGAGCAGTTCTTC.

About this clonotype itself: A single base separates this from a much larger clone, so it may be a read error. This chain joins TRBV20-1 and TRBJ2-3; 10 bases agree with TRBD2. Germline values: CDR1 DFQATT, CDR2 SNEGSKA (reference sequence). The CDR3 extends over 12 amino acids. CDR3 DNA: TGCAGTGCTCTAGCGGGAGCAGATACGCGGTATTTT. Amino acid sequence: CSALAGADTRYF.

This clonotype has a count of ten or more. This rearrangement joins TRBV4-1 to TRBJ2-3; 7 bases are shared with TRBD2. The J segment lost 8 bases and the V segment lost 3 bases, leaving 8 bases of the junction unmatched. Per germline, CDR1 MGHRA and CDR2 YSYEKL. The CDR3 consists of 14 residues. The chain's CDR3 is CASSQGEGVGTQYF. Here the CDR3 DNA reads TGCGCCAGCAGCCAGGGGGAGGGAGTTGGTACGCAGTATTTT.

This clonotype has a count of ten or more. The CDR3: CAWSVTGFGYTF. The CDR3 region has the DNA TGTGCCTGGAGTGTAACAGGGTTTGGCTACACCTTC. The chain employs TRBV30 and TRBJ1-2, with TRBD1 as a possible D gene (6 bases). Germline V lookup: CDR1 GTSNPN, CDR2 SVGIG (reference sequence). The CDR3 sequence is 12 residues long. V lost 0 bases, J lost 7 bases, and 9 bases lay in between.

This clonotype showed up many times. The V and J genes are TRBV7-6 and TRBJ2-7; D call uncertain. Germline assignment: CDR1 SGHVS and CDR2 FNYEAQ. CDR3 size: 14 residues. Between the trimmed V and J ends, which lost 4 bases and 0 bases, there was a span of 10 bases. The CDR3 is CASSSGPISYEQYF. The CDR3 DNA is TGTGCCAGCAGCTCAGGACCGATCTCCTACGAGCAGTACTTC. Full variable domain (rest looked up from reference TRBV7-6 and TRBJ2-7): GAGVSQSPRYKVTKRGQDVALRCDPISGHVSLYWYRQALGQGPEFLTYFNYEAQQDKSGLPNDRFSAERPEGSISTLTIQRTEQRDSAMYRCASSSGPISYEQYFGPGTRLTVT.

A word on this clonotype: A much larger clone lies one base from this, so it may be a read error. The chain links TRBV12-5 to TRBJ2-5, with D possibly called TRBD1 or TRBD2 (6 bases each). The V and J ends lost 5 bases and 5 bases respectively, with 15 bases between them. Germline V gene sequence: CDR1 LGHNT, CDR2 FRNRAP. The CDR3 extends over 14 amino acids. The CDR3 loop is CASGLAQGGETQYF. DNA for the CDR3: TGTGCTAGTGGTCTTGCCCAAGGGGGGGAGACCCAGTACTTC.

CDR3 DNA: TGTGCCAGCAGTCGTACCTACAGGGGAGTTTCCTACGAGCAGTACTTC. Protein: CASSRTYRGVSYEQYF. The chain recombines TRBV27 with TRBJ2-7; 7 bases agree with TRBD1. The CDR3 is 16 residues long. V was clipped by 5 bases and J by 1 base; unmatched bases: 11. CDR1 is MNHEY and CDR2 is SMNVEV in the germline V gene (reference sequence).

This clonotype occurred a few times. The genes are TRBV27 and TRBJ2-3; D ambiguous. From germline, CDR1 is MNHEY and CDR2 SMNVEV (reference sequence). The CDR3 covers 13 residues. Trimming took off 8 bases at V and 2 bases at J, with 11 bases between the two ends. This chain's CDR3 is CASQPATTDTQYF. In DNA form, the CDR3 reads TGTGCCAGCCAACCCGCGACCACAGATACGCAGTATTTT.

This clonotype was counted at least ten times. The chain couples TRBV19 to TRBJ2-1; TRBD2 agrees at 13 bases. The CDR3 is made up of 19 amino acids. Germline loops: CDR1 LNHDA, CDR2 SQIVND (reference sequence). J was trimmed by 3 bases and V by 5 bases; bases with no gene match: 13. The CDR3 region has the DNA TGTGCCAGTAGTCCACTACTAGCGGGAGGGCCGTCGATCTACAATGAGCAGTTCTTC. Protein: CASSPLLAGGPSIYNEQFF.

This sequence joins TRBV12-3 or TRBV12-4 and TRBJ2-1; 12 bases are a match to TRBD1. V shed 3 bases, J shed 7 bases, and the junction held 4 bases outside the gene matches. There are 15 residues in the CDR3. The CDR3 DNA reads as TGTGCCAGCAGTTTCGGGACAGGGGGCCGGAATGAGCAGTTCTTC. This codes for CASSFGTGGRNEQFF.

The rearrangement joins TRBV2 to TRBJ2-4; D is undetermined. Trimming removed 3 bases from V and 0 bases from J, with 12 bases in between. The CDR3 is 16 amino acids. Germline values: CDR1 SNHLY, CDR2 FYNNEI. The CDR3 is CASSDVGALAKNIQYF. CDR3 DNA: TGTGCCAGCAGTGACGTCGGTGCGTTAGCCAAAAACATTCAGTACTTC.

This clonotype came up once. A much larger clone differs by one base, so this may be a read error. This chain connects TRBV7-9 to TRBJ2-5; a weak D match, TRBD2 (7 bases). The CDR3 loop spans 16 amino acids. CDR1 is SEHNR, CDR2 FQNEAQ, per germline (reference sequence). The CDR3 loop reads CASSPWGAGDQETRYF. CDR3 DNA sequence: TGCGCCAGCAGCCCTTGGGGGGCGGGGGACCAAGAGACCCGGTACTTC.

This sequence joins TRBV6-2 or TRBV6-3 and TRBJ2-5; D may be TRBD2 (6 bases). V was clipped by 3 bases and J by 3 bases, with 14 bases between them. Looked up from germline, CDR1 is MNHEY and CDR2 is SVGEGT. The CDR3 is 15 residues long. In nucleotides, the CDR3 is TGTGCCAGCAGTTATACGGGAGTGAGGGAAGAGACCCAGTACTTC. Its translation: CASSYTGVREETQYF.

About this clonotype: A much larger clonotype is one base distant, so this may be a read error. CDR3 in DNA: TGTGCCAGCAGCGGAACAGGGATGAGAATTGATGGCTACACCTTC. Residues: CASSGTGMRIDGYTF. The J gene is TRBJ1-2, the V gene TRBV9; perhaps TRBD1 as D (6 bases). The germline gives CDR1 SGDLS, CDR2 YYNGEE. Deletions cut 3 bases from V and 6 bases from J, with 18 bases between. The CDR3 has 15 residues.

The rearrangement joins TRBV5-1 to TRBJ1-2, with 8 bases that match TRBD1. The length of the CDR3 is 14 residues. Germline CDR1 SGHRS, CDR2 YFSETQ. V was clipped by 0 bases and J by 8 bases; unmatched bases: 6. CDR3 region: CASSLGQGLWGYTF. The CDR3 DNA is TGCGCCAGCAGCTTGGGACAGGGGTTGTGGGGCTACACCTTC. Variable domain in full (rest from reference TRBV5-1 and TRBJ1-2): KAGVTQTPRYLIKTRGQQVTLSCSPISGHRSVSWYQQTPGQGLQFLFEYFSETQRNKGNFPGRFSGRQFSNSRSEMNVSTLELGDSALYLCASSLGQGLWGYTFGSGTRLTVV.

This clonotype was counted only a few times. The J gene is TRBJ1-1, the V gene TRBV12-3 or TRBV12-4; no firm D call. V was pared by 1 base and J by 4 bases, with 4 bases between. The CDR3 length is 12 residues. CDR3 amino acids: CASSLGITEAFF. The CDR3 bases are TGTGCCAGCAGTTTAGGGATCACTGAAGCTTTCTTT.

The V call is TRBV7-6, the J call TRBJ1-6; no clear D. The V gene lost 5 bases and the J gene lost 5 bases, with 25 bases spanning the gap. CDR3 length equals 19 residues. Germline CDR1 is SGHVS and CDR2 is FNYEAQ. The CDR3 DNA follows: TGTGCCAGCAGCCCACGGCTTGAGACACTCGGAGGCGATAATTCACCCCTCCACTTT. This encodes CASSPRLETLGGDNSPLHF.

V usage is TRBV12-3 or TRBV12-4 and J usage is TRBJ2-7; 8 nucleotides match TRBD2. The CDR3 has 17 amino acids. The junction had 17 bases not matched to a gene; V was cut back by 10 bases and J by 0 bases. CDR3 loop: CANECGSGKVDSYEQYF. The CDR3 nucleotides are TGTGCCAACGAATGCGGTAGCGGGAAGGTGGACTCCTACGAGCAGTACTTC.